This T cell receptor (beta chain) was obtained from a study of cytotoxic CD8 clonotypes in ibrutinib-treated CLL. Across the study: Responses comprised about 24 partial and 2 complete; at median roughly 64 months, about 14 remained remitted and about 12 progressed.

Study conclusions and caveats: Baseline clonality was higher than in age-matched healthy donors and moved in step with circulating CD8+ T-cell counts. Stable or contracted on treatment, public clonotypes were also uncommon.

Cryopreserved PBMCs supplied about 2 micrograms of genomic DNA for TCR beta libraries. Details on this clone: As yet, its antigen is unknown.

Using immunoSEQ multiplex PCR, the repertoire was profiled, and TCRdb retains in-frame clones only, with some absent. Of 150,000 to 250,000 clones listed, about two thirds are singletons. Germline V gives CDR1 SGHRS, CDR2 YFSETQ. The germline V and J ends were trimmed by 0 bases and 0 bases, with 9 bases remaining between them. This CDR3 is 15 amino acids long. The chain carries TRBV5-1 and TRBJ1-1; D is ambiguous. Here the sequenced sample was PBMCs, taken after 24 months of ibrutinib treatment. The sequence was collected from a human donor with chronic lymphocytic leukemia. The CDR3 sequence is CASSLVGVLNTEAFF. The CDR3 nucleotides are TGCGCCAGCAGCTTGGTTGGGGTCCTGAACACTGAAGCTTTCTTT.